This T cell receptor beta chain is drawn from a study of blood T cell repertoires in COVID-19. Study overall: Acute and convalescent COVID-19 specimens originated in the United States, Italy and Spain. PBMCs, B-cell-depleted T cells, or T cells were the source of the cDNA or gDNA that made up the material.

The trim removed 6 bases at V and 1 base at J, leaving 6 bases unmatched. Per germline, CDR1 SGHDT and CDR2 YYEEEE. The CDR3 runs 15 residues. In the study's own analysis: The assay estimated nucleated cells by amplifying reference gene primers. Using immunoSEQ multiplex PCR, the repertoire was profiled, and TCRdb retains in-frame clones only, with some absent. The DNA gave D and trimming, while V, J and clone size come from that table. Among about 300,000 clones listed, about 90% were seen once. Sequencing used peripheral blood. The receptor comes from a man aged 18 to 30 who had recovered from COVID-19. The chain has TRBV5-6 and TRBJ2-3; TRBD1 aligns across 9 bases. This chain's CDR3 is CASNTDRGGTDTQYF. CDR3 DNA sequence: TGTGCCAGCAACACGGACAGGGGTGGCACAGATACGCAGTATTTT.